The 10 T cell receptor beta chains reported below all come from one sample, sequenced in a study of T-cell reconstitution after alpha-beta-depleted transplantation in children. During its preparation, the TCRbeta library received unique molecular identifiers. Using its own MiXCR run on the PCR reads, TCRdb lists one record per CDR3 protein. The sample shows 200,000 to 300,000 distinct CDR3 sequences, about 24% of them seen only once. The sample was PBMCs, mostly from graft donor cells, taken 360 days after TCRalphabeta/CD19-depleted stem cell transplant. The source of these receptors is a female patient aged 2 to 10 who had a stem cell transplant for congenital amegakaryocytic thrombocytopenia, so the T cells may come from the graft donor.

This clonotype was detected only a few times. The chain combines TRBV3-1 with TRBJ2-2, with D perhaps matching TRBD1 (6 bases). V was shortened by 4 bases and J by 1 base, with 10 bases between the two germline ends. The V gene's germline CDR1 is LGHDT and CDR2 YNNKEL (reference sequence). CDR3 length equals 15 residues. DNA of the CDR3: TGTGCCAGCAGCCGCAAAGGGGGGAACACCGGGGAGCTGTTTTTT. Amino acid sequence: CASSRKGGNTGELFF.

V gene TRBV3-1 combines with J gene TRBJ2-2; TRBD2 aligns across 12 bases. After removal of 4 bases from V and 0 bases from J, the junction contained 6 bases not matched to a gene. Germline V CDR1 and CDR2: LGHDT, YNNKEL (reference sequence). This CDR3 has 18 residues. CDR3 nucleotides: TGTGCCAGCAGCCTAAGACTAGCGGGGGAGACGAACACCGGGGAGCTGTTTTTT. Translated, it gives CASSLRLAGETNTGELFF.

This clonotype was found a few times. The chain uses TRBV20-1 and TRBJ2-3, with no clear D. Per germline, CDR1 DFQATT and CDR2 SNEGSKA (reference sequence). V was cut by 6 bases and J by 6 bases, with 22 bases left in between. The CDR3 is 15 residues long. The CDR3 bases are TGCAGTGCGGCTAAGGGTGTGTTGGGGTATGATACGCAGTATTTT. Translated: CSAAKGVLGYDTQYF.

This clonotype has a handful of counts. For the CDR3, the DNA is TGTGCCAGCAGTCCCAGCCCGGGACTAGCGCCCCAAGAGACCCAGTACTTC. Translated: CASSPSPGLAPQETQYF. The genes are TRBV12-3 or TRBV12-4 and TRBJ2-5; 10 bases align to TRBD2. The CDR3 is made up of 17 amino acids. The V segment lost 5 bases and the J segment 1 base; nucleotides outside the gene matches: 10.

The chain combines TRBV4-2 with TRBJ2-7; TRBD2 aligns across 8 bases. The ends lost 0 bases at V and 2 bases at J; junction bases unmatched: 6. CDR3 length: 16 amino acids. Per germline, CDR1 LGHNA and CDR2 YNFKEQ. Written as DNA, the CDR3 is TGTGCCAGCAGCCAAGATTGGGCGGGGGGCACCTACGAGCAGTACTTC. Its translation is CASSQDWAGGTYEQYF.

There are a few counts of this clonotype. This chain uses TRBV5-8 with TRBJ2-3; D unclear. This CDR3 has 15 residues. The V gene lost 6 bases and the J gene lost 0 bases, with 14 bases spanning the gap. Germline CDR1 reads SGHTS; CDR2 reads YDEGEE. DNA of the CDR3: TGTGCCAGCACAAAGCTACGACTCAGCACAGATACGCAGTATTTT. The encoded protein is CASTKLRLSTDTQYF.

This clonotype was counted a few times. This chain links TRBV28 with TRBJ1-2; D is ambiguous. Trimming removed 6 bases from V and 0 bases from J, with 8 bases in between. The CDR3 extends over 13 amino acids. Per the germline V gene, CDR1 is MDHEN and CDR2 is SYDVKM. The CDR3 sequence is CASSPASNYGYTF. The CDR3, as DNA: TGTGCCAGCAGCCCAGCCTCTAACTATGGCTACACCTTC.

This clonotype has a handful of counts. The genes are TRBV20-1 and TRBJ1-1; 10 nucleotides agree with TRBD1. The CDR3 is 12 amino acids. From germline, CDR1 is DFQATT and CDR2 SNEGSKA (reference sequence). The V and J ends lost 5 bases and 12 bases, in that order; junction bases with no gene match: 9. CDR3 coding DNA: TGCAGTGCTGGCCGGGACAGGGGACCTCCTTTCTTT. It specifies CSAGRDRGPPFF.

This clonotype has just a few counts. The chain employs TRBV25-1 and TRBJ2-1; D perhaps matches TRBD2 (6 bases). Trimming removed 3 bases at V and 3 bases at J, with 9 bases between. CDR3 length equals 14 residues. Germline values: CDR1 MGHDK, CDR2 SYGVNS. CDR3 DNA sequence: TGTGCCAGCAGTGAGGTTAGCGGCTACAATGAGCAGTTCTTC. Amino acid sequence: CASSEVSGYNEQFF.

The table lists this clonotype with a few counts. The chain links TRBV6-1 to TRBJ2-5; 7 bases fit TRBD1. CDR3 length equals 13 residues. After removal of 6 bases from V and 3 bases from J, the junction contained 4 bases not matched to a gene. Germline CDR1 reads MNHNS; CDR2 reads SASEGT. The CDR3 loop is CASSRQGEETQYF. The CDR3 region has the DNA TGTGCCAGCAGCCGACAGGGAGAAGAGACCCAGTACTTC.